This T cell receptor beta chain is drawn from a study of immune evolution from preneoplasia to lung adenocarcinoma. Study outcomes and limitations: Later-stage lesions seemingly showed higher T cell density and diversity than normal lung. Normal lung had the highest top T cell clone frequencies.

This clone was detected only once. What it recognizes is unknown. TCRdb's table, derived via immunoSEQ multiplex PCR, lists solely in-frame clones and lacks some. The top ten hold approximately 8.6% of the sample, which has roughly 9,200 clones, over 75% seen once. Between about 2014 and 2018, patients underwent resection in Japan or China. The CDR3 runs to 14 residues. Looked up from germline, CDR1 is MGHRA and CDR2 is YSYEKL. V was pared by 6 bases and J by 1 base, with 4 bases of the junction left unmatched. The chain employs TRBV4-1 and TRBJ2-3; 7 positions agree with TRBD1. The TCR originated in a donor at least 70 years old with lung adenocarcinoma. Input material: FFPE minimally invasive lung adenocarcinoma tissue. The CDR3 bases are TGCGCCAGCAGTAGGGACAGTGGCACAGATACGCAGTATTTT. This sequence encodes CASSRDSGTDTQYF.